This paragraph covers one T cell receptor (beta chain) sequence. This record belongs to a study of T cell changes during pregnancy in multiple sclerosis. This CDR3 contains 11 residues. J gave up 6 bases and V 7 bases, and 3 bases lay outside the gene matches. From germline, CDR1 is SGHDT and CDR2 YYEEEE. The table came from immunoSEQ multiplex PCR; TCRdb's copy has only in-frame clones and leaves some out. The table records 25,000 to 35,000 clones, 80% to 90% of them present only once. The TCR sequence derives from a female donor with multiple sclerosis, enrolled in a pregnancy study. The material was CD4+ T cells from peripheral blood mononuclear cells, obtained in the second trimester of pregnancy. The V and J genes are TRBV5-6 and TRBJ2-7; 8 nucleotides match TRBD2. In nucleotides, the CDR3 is TGTGCCAGCTCGGGGGGGGTCGAGCAGTACTTC. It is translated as CASSGGVEQYF.